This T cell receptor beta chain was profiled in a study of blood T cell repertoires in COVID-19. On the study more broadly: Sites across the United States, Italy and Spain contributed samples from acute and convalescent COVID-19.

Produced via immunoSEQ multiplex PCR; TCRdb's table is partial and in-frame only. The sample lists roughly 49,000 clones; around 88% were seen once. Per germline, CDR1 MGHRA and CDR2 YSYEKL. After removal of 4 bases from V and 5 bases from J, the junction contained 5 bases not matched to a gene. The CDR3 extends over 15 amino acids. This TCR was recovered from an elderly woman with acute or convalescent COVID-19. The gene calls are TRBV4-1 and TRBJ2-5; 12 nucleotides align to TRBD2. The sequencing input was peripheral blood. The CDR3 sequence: CASSPSGGAVETQYF. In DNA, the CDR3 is TGCGCCAGCAGCCCTAGCGGGGGGGCCGTGGAGACCCAGTACTTC.